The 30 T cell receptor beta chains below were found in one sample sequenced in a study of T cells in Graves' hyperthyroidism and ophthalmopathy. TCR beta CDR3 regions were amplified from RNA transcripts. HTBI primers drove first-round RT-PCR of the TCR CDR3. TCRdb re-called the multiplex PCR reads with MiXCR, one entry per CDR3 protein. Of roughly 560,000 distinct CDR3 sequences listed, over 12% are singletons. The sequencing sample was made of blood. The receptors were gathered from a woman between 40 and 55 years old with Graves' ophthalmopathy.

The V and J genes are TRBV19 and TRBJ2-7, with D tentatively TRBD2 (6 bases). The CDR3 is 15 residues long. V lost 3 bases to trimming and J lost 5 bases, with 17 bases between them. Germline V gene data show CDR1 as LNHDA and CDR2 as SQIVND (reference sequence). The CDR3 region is CASSISGGVWDEQYF. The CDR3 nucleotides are TGTGCCAGTAGTATTTCCGGAGGGGTTTGGGACGAGCAGTACTTC.

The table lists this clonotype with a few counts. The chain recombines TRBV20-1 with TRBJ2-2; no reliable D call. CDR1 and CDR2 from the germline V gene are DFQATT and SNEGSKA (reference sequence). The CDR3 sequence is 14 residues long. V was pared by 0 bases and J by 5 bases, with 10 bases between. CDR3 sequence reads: CSARDRAITGELFF. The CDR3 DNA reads TGCAGTGCTAGAGATCGAGCCATAACCGGGGAGCTGTTTTTT.

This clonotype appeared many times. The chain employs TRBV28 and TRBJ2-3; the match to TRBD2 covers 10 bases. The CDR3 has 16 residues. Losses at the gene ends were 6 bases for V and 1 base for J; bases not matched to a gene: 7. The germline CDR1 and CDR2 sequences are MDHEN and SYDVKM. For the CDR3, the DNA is TGTGCCAGCAGCTTGACTAGCGGGTTGGGCACAGATACGCAGTATTTT. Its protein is CASSLTSGLGTDTQYF.

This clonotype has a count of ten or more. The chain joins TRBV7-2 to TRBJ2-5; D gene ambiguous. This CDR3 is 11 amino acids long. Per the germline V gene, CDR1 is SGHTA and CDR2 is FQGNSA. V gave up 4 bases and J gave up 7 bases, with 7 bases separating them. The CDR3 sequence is CASSSQWTQYF. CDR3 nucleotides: TGTGCCAGCAGCTCCCAATGGACCCAGTACTTC.

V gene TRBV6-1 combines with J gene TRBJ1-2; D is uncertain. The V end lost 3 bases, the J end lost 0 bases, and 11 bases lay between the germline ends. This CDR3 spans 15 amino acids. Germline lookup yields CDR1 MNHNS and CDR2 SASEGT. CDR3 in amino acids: CASSEDGWSNYGYTF. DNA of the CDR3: TGTGCCAGCAGTGAGGACGGATGGTCTAACTATGGCTACACCTTC.

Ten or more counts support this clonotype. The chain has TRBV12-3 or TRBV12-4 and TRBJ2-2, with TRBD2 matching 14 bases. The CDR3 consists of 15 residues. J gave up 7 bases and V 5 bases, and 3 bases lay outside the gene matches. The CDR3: CASSGLAGGIGELFF. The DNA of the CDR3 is TGTGCCAGCAGTGGACTAGCGGGAGGTATCGGGGAGCTGTTTTTT.

The CDR3 region has the DNA TGTGCCACCAGTGAACCAGGACGCGACACTGAAGCTTTCTTT. It yields the protein CATSEPGRDTEAFF. The V call is TRBV24-1, the J call TRBJ1-1; D is ambiguous. CDR3 length: 14 amino acids. The germline gives CDR1 KGHDR, CDR2 SFDVKD. Trimming cost V 4 bases and J 3 bases, with 11 bases left between them.

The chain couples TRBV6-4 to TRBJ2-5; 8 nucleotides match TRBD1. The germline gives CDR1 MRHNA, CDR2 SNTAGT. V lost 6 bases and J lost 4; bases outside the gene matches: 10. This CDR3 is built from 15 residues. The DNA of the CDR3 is TGTGCCAGCAGCTTAATTCCAGGGGGCGCAGAGACCCAGTACTTC. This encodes CASSLIPGGAETQYF.

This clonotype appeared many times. CDR3 loop: CASSWVEDSSGGYTF. CDR3 bases: TGTGCCAGCAGCTGGGTTGAAGACAGCAGCGGCGGCTACACCTTC. This chain uses TRBV5-6 with TRBJ1-2; possible D gene TRBD1, 5 bases. Germline CDR1 reads SGHDT; CDR2 reads YYEEEE. The CDR3 is 15 amino acids. The ends were cut back, 3 bases at V and 8 bases at J, with 20 bases in the middle.

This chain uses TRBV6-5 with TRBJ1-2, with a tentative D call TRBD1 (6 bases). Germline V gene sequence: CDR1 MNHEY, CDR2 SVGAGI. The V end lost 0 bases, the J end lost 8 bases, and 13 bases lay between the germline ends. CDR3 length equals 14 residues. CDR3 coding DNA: TGTGCCAGCAGTTACTCGAGGAAGGGGGACGGCTACACCTTC. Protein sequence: CASSYSRKGDGYTF.

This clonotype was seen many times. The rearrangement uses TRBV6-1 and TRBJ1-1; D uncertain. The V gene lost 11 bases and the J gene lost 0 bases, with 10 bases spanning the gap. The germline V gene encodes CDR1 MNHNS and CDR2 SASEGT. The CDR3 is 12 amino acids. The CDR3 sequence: CAAQQMNTEAFF. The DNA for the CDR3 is TGTGCCGCACAGCAAATGAACACTGAAGCTTTCTTT.

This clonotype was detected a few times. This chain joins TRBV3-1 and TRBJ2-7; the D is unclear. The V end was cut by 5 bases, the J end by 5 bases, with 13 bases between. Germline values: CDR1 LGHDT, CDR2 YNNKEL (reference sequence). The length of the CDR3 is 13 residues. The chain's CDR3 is CASSGLSAHEQYF. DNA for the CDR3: TGTGCCAGCAGCGGCCTAAGTGCCCACGAGCAGTACTTC.

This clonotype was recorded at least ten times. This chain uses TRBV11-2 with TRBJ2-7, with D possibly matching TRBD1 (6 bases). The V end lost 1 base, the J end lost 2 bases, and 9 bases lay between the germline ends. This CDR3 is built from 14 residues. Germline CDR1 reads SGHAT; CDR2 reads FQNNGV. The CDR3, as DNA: TGTGCCAGCAGCTTAGTCACAGGGACCTACGAGCAGTACTTC. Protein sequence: CASSLVTGTYEQYF. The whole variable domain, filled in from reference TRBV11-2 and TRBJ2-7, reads EAGVAQSPRYKIIEKRQSVAFWCNPISGHATLYWYQQILGQGPKLLIQFQNNGVVDDSQLPKDRFSAERLKGVDSTLKIQPAKLEDSAVYLCASSLVTGTYEQYFGPGTRLTVT.

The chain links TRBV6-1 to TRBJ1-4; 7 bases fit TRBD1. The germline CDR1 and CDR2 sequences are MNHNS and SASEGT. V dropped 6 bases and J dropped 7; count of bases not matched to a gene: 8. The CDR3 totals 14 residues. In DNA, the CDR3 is TGTGCCAGCAGACCTTCAGGGGGTATTGAAAAACTGTTTTTT. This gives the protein CASRPSGGIEKLFF.

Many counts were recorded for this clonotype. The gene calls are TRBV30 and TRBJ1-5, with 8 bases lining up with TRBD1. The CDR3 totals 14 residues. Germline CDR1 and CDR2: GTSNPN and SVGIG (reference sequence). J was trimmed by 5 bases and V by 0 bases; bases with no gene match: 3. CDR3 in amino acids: CAWSVGQGYQPQHF. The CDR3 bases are TGTGCCTGGAGTGTAGGACAGGGCTATCAGCCCCAGCATTTT.

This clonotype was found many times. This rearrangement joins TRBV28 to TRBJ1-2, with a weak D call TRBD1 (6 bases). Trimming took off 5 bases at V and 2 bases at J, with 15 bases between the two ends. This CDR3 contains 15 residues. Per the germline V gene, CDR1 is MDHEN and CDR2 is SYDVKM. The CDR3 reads CASSGSGHLNYGYTF. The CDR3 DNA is TGTGCCAGCAGTGGTTCGGGACACCTAAACTATGGCTACACCTTC.

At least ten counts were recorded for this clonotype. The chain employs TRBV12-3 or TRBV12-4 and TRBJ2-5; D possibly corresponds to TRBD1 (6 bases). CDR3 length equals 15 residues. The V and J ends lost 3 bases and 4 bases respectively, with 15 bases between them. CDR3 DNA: TGTGCCAGCAGTTTTTCCCGCAGGGGACGAGAGACCCAGTACTTC. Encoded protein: CASSFSRRGRETQYF.

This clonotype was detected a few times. The CDR3 nucleotides read TGTGCCAGCAGCTTCACGACTAGCTATCGGTACGAGCAGTACTTC. The encoded protein is CASSFTTSYRYEQYF. This chain links TRBV6-1 with TRBJ2-7, with 7 nucleotides matching TRBD2. CDR1 is MNHNS and CDR2 is SASEGT in the germline V gene. The CDR3 sequence is 15 residues long. The trim removed 6 bases at V and 4 bases at J, leaving 12 bases unmatched.

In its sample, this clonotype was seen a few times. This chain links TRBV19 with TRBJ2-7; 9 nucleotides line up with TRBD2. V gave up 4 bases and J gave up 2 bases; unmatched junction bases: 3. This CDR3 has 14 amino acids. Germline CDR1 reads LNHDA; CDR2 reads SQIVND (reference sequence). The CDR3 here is CASSNGLAPYEQYF. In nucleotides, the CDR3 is TGTGCCAGTAGTAACGGACTAGCGCCCTACGAGCAGTACTTC.

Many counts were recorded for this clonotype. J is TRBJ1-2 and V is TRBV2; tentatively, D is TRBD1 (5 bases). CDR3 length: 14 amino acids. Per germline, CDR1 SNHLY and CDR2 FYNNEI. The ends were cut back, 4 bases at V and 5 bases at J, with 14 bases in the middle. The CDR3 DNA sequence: TGTGCCAGCAGTGTAGAGGGGCGCGGATATGGCTACACCTTC. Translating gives CASSVEGRGYGYTF.

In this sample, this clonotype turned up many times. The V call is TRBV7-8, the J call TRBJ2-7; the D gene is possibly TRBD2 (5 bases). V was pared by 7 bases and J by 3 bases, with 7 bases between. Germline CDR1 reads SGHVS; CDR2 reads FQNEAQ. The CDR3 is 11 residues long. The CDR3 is CASTEGYEQYF. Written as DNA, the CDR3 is TGTGCCAGCACAGAGGGCTACGAGCAGTACTTC.

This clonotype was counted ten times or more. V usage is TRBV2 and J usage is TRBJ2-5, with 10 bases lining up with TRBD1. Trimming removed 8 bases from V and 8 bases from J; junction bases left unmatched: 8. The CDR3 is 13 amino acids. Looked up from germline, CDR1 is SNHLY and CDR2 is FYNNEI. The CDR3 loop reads CASSARDRGTQYF. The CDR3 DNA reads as TGTGCCAGCTCGGCCCGGGACAGGGGAACCCAGTACTTC.

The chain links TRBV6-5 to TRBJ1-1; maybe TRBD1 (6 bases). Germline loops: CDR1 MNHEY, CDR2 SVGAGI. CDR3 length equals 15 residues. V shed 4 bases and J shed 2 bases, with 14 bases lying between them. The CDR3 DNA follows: TGTGCCAGCAGTTTAATCCGGGACACTAACACTGAAGCTTTCTTT. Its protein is CASSLIRDTNTEAFF.

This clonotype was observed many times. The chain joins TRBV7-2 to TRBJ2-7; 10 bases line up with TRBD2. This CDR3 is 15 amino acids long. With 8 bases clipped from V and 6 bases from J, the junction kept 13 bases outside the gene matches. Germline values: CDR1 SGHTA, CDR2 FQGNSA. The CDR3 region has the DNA TGTGCCAGCCGGATGACTAGCGGGTCTCTGGGCGAGCAGTACTTC. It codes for CASRMTSGSLGEQYF.

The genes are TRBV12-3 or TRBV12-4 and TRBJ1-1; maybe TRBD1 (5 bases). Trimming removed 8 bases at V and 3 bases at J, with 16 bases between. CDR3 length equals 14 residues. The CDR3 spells CASLTWGRYTEAFF. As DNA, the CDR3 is TGTGCCAGCCTAACGTGGGGCCGTTACACTGAAGCTTTCTTT.

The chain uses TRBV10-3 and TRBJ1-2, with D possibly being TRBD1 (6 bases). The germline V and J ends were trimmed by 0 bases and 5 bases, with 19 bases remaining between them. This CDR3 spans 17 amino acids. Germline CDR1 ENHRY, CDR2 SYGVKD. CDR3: CAISESISLDRRYGYTF. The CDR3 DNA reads TGTGCCATCAGTGAGTCGATTTCCTTGGACAGACGATATGGCTACACCTTC.

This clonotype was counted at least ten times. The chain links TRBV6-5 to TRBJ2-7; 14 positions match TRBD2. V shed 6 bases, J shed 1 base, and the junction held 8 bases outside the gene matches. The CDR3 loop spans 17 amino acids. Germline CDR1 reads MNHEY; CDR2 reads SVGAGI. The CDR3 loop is CASRTGLAGVLSYEQYF. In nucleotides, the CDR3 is TGTGCCAGCAGAACGGGACTAGCGGGAGTTCTTTCCTACGAGCAGTACTTC.

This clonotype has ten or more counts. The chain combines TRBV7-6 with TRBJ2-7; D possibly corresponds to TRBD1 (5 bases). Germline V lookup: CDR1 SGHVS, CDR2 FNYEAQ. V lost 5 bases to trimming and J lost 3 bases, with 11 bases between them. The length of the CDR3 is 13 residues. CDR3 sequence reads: CASSKTVYYEQYF. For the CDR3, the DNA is TGTGCCAGCAGCAAGACAGTATACTACGAGCAGTACTTC.

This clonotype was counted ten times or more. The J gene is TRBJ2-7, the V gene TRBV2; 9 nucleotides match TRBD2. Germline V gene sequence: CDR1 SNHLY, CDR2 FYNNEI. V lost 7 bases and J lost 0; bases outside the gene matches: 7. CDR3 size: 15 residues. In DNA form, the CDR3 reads TGTGCCAGCACCAAGGCGGGGGGGCTCTCCTACGAGCAGTACTTC. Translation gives CASTKAGGLSYEQYF.

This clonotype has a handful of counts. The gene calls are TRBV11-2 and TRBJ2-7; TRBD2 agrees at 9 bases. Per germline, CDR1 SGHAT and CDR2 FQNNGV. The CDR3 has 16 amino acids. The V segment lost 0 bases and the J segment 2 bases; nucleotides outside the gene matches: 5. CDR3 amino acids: CASSLEWTSATYEQYF. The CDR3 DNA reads TGTGCCAGCAGCTTAGAGTGGACTAGCGCAACCTACGAGCAGTACTTC.